The 16 T cell receptor beta chains below were found in one sample sequenced in a study of cytomegalovirus exposure and HLA in healthy donors. PCR amplification relied on 60 Vbeta primers (plus 13 Jbeta primers). Only in-frame clones appear in the TCRdb table, and some are missing; sequencing was by immunoSEQ multiplex PCR. Of 160,000 or so clones listed, 75% to 80% are singletons. Sequencing was done on a sample of PBMCs. The receptors here all came from a man in his forties or fifties in good health and CMV-seropositive.

The chain joins TRBV6-5 to TRBJ2-3; 7 bases fit TRBD1. CDR1 is MNHEY and CDR2 is SVGAGI in the germline V gene. V shed 0 bases and J 6 bases; nucleotides not matched to a gene: 6. The length of the CDR3 is 15 residues. The CDR3 region has the DNA TGTGCCAGCAGTTACTCGAGGGACAGTGGGGATACGCAGTATTTT. Translation: CASSYSRDSGDTQYF.

This CDR3 is CASSLALAGGPGQETQYF. The CDR3 bases are TGTGCCAGCAGCTTAGCCCTAGCGGGAGGGCCAGGGCAAGAGACCCAGTACTTC. V is TRBV11-3 and J is TRBJ2-5; 12 nucleotides align to TRBD2. The junction had 8 bases not matched to a gene; V was cut back by 1 base and J by 2 bases. The CDR3 contains 18 residues. The V gene's germline CDR1 is SGHNT and CDR2 YENEEA.

The chain carries TRBV10-1 and TRBJ2-7, with 8 positions matching TRBD1. The junction had 6 bases not matched to a gene; V was cut back by 0 bases and J by 2 bases. The CDR3 is 16 amino acids. Germline CDR1 and CDR2: WNHNN and SYGVQD (reference sequence). This CDR3 is CASSESSGTGTYEQYF. CDR3 in DNA: TGCGCCAGCAGTGAGTCCTCCGGGACAGGAACCTACGAGCAGTACTTC.

This chain uses TRBV5-1 with TRBJ1-2, with D maybe TRBD1 (5 bases). The CDR3 totals 14 residues. V lost 0 bases and J 2 bases, leaving 8 bases between the germline ends. Germline values: CDR1 SGHRS, CDR2 YFSETQ. CDR3 sequence reads: CASSLGQPNYGYTF. As DNA, the CDR3 is TGCGCCAGCAGCTTGGGACAGCCAAACTATGGCTACACCTTC.

The genes are TRBV5-1 and TRBJ2-7; weak D call: TRBD1 (7 bases). The ends were cut back, 4 bases at V and 6 bases at J, with 14 bases in the middle. The CDR3 spans 13 residues. CDR1 is SGHRS, CDR2 YFSETQ, per germline. CDR3 coding DNA: TGCGCCAGCAGCGTGGAGGGGGCGGGCGAGCAGTACTTC. Amino acids: CASSVEGAGEQYF.

This clone was seen only once. The V call is TRBV14, the J call TRBJ2-7, with TRBD1 matching over 9 bases. J lost 6 bases, V lost 4 bases, and 7 bases had no gene match. This CDR3 spans 14 amino acids. Germline V gene data show CDR1 as SGHDN and CDR2 as FVKESK. DNA of the CDR3: TGTGCCAGCAGCCCCGGGACAGGGCTCCGCGAGCAGTACTTC. Amino acids: CASSPGTGLREQYF. Together with reference TRBV14 and TRBJ2-7, the CDR3 gives the full variable domain: EAGVTQFPSHSVIEKGQTVTLRCDPISGHDNLYWYRRVMGKEIKFLLHFVKESKQDESGMPNNRFLAERTGGTYSTLKVQPAELEDSGVYFCASSPGTGLREQYFGPGTRLTVT.

The rearrangement joins TRBV6-5 to TRBJ2-5; TRBD2 agrees at 7 bases. The J call may be in error: the DNA end matches TRBJ2-7 better. The CDR3 spans 16 residues. Germline V lookup: CDR1 MNHEY, CDR2 SVGAGI. The CDR3 DNA reads TGTGCCAGCAGTTACTCGAAGGCGGGAGTAAAGTACGAGCAGTACTTC. The encoded protein is CASSYSKAGVKYEQYF.

V is TRBV7-9 and J is TRBJ2-3, with 7 bases fitting TRBD2. The CDR3 has 16 amino acids. Germline V gene sequence: CDR1 SEHNR, CDR2 FQNEAQ (reference sequence). J lost 2 bases, V lost 5 bases, and 10 bases had no gene match. CDR3: CASSAGPSGPTDTQYF. Written as DNA, the CDR3 is TGTGCCAGCAGCGCTGGGCCTAGCGGCCCCACAGATACGCAGTATTTT.

The J gene is TRBJ1-1, the V gene TRBV29-1; 8 bases are a match to TRBD1. Germline lookup yields CDR1 SQVTM and CDR2 ANQGSEA. The trim removed 7 bases at V and 3 bases at J, leaving 7 bases unmatched. This CDR3 contains 13 residues. The CDR3 sequence is CSENRGFDTEAFF. The CDR3 DNA is TGCAGCGAGAACAGGGGGTTTGACACTGAAGCTTTCTTT.

The chain carries TRBV10-3 and TRBJ2-4; 7 bases align to TRBD1. With 3 bases clipped from V and 1 base from J, the junction kept 3 bases outside the gene matches. Germline CDR1 ENHRY, CDR2 SYGVKD. There are 15 residues in the CDR3. For the CDR3, the DNA is TGTGCCATCAGTGACCCAGGGGGTGCCAAAAACATTCAGTACTTC. It yields the protein CAISDPGGAKNIQYF.

The chain links TRBV7-3 to TRBJ2-2, with 10 bases lining up with TRBD2. This CDR3 comprises 18 residues. CDR1 SGHTA and CDR2 FQGTGA come from the germline V gene. Germline trimming cut 0 bases from V and 1 base from J; bases unmatched to any gene: 5. The DNA of the CDR3 is TGTGCCAGCAGCTTAACGGGAGTAGCGGGGGGGAACACCGGGGAGCTGTTTTTT. Its protein is CASSLTGVAGGNTGELFF.

Concerning this clone: One end of the junction fails to match germline, which may point to a read error. The J gene is TRBJ2-6, the V gene TRBV27; 10 bases fit TRBD2. The germline V gene has CDR1 MNHEY and CDR2 SMNVEV (reference sequence). The length of the CDR3 is 19 residues. The chain's CDR3 is CASSRAASGSSLGANGLTF. CDR3 nucleotide sequence: TGTGCCAGCAGCCGTGCCGCTAGCGGGAGTTCCCTGGGGGCCAACGGCCTGACTTTC. The variable domain in full, with the rest retrieved from reference TRBV27 and TRBJ2-6, is EAQVTQNPRYLITVTGKKLTVTCSQNMNHEYMSWYRQDPGLGLRQIYYSMNVEVTDKGDVPEGYKVSRKEKRNFPLILESPSPNQTSLYFCASSRAASGSSLGANGLTFGAGSRLTVL.

This rearrangement joins TRBV7-2 to TRBJ1-2, with unresolved D. The germline CDR1 and CDR2 sequences are SGHTA and FQGNSA. V was shortened by 1 base and J by 7 bases, with 10 bases between the two germline ends. There are 13 residues in the CDR3. CDR3 in DNA: TGTGCCAGCAGCTTAGGGCAGCGCGGTGGCTACACCTTC. As protein: CASSLGQRGGYTF.

The V and J genes are TRBV5-4 and TRBJ2-3; 8 bases align to TRBD2. The CDR3 covers 17 residues. The V and J ends lost 2 bases and 0 bases, in that order; junction bases with no gene match: 8. Germline V gene sequence: CDR1 SGHNT, CDR2 YYREEE (reference sequence). The DNA for the CDR3 is TGTGCCAGCAGCTTATCGCTGGGACTAGGAAGCACAGATACGCAGTATTTT. Translated, it gives CASSLSLGLGSTDTQYF.

The V call is TRBV6-5, the J call TRBJ2-7, with D possibly TRBD1 on 6 matching bases. Trimming took off 5 bases at V and 3 bases at J, with 11 bases between the two ends. The CDR3 spans 13 residues. Germline V gene sequence: CDR1 MNHEY, CDR2 SVGAGI. For the CDR3, the DNA is TGTGCCAGCAGTAAAGGACAGATCTACGAGCAGTACTTC. Protein: CASSKGQIYEQYF.

This clone was found a few times. This chain links TRBV27 with TRBJ2-7; TRBD2 aligns across 10 bases. J gave up 6 bases and V 6 bases, and 5 bases lay outside the gene matches. Germline CDR1 reads MNHEY; CDR2 reads SMNVEV (reference sequence). This CDR3 contains 13 residues. The CDR3 reads CASRVAGGREQYF. The CDR3 bases are TGTGCCAGCAGGGTAGCGGGAGGACGCGAGCAGTACTTC.